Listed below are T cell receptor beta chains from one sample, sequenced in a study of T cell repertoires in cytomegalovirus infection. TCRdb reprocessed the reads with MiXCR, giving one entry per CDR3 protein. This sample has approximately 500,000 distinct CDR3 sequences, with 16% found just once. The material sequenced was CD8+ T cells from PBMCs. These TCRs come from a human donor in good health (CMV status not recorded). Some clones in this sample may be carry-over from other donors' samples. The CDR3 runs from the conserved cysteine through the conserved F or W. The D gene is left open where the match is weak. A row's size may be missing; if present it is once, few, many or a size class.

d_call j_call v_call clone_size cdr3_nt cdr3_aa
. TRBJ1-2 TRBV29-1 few TGCAGCGTTGCAGACAATTTTAACTATGGCTACACCTTC CSVADNFNYGYTF
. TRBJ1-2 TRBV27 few TGTGCCAGCAGTTTTTCCCGGATCTATGGCTACACCTTC CASSFSRIYGYTF
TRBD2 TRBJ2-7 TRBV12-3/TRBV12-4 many TGTGCCAGCAGTTTAGTTGGAGCGGGAGGGCGCTACGAGCAGTACTTC CASSLVGAGGRYEQYF
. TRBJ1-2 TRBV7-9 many TGTGCCAGCAGCTTAGCAGGGAGGAATGGCTACACCTTC CASSLAGRNGYTF
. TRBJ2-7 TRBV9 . TGTGCCAGCAGCGTAGGGGTCGGGTCCCGCTACGAGCAGTACTTC CASSVGVGSRYEQYF
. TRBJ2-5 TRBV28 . TGTGCCAGCAGTTTCACGGGACAAGACCAAGGGACCCAGTACTTC CASSFTGQDQGTQYF
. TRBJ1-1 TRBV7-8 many TGTGCCAGCAGCTTAGCGACGGGAGTAGCTGAAGCTTTCTTT CASSLATGVAEAFF
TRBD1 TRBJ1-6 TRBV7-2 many TGTGCCAGCAGCTCCAGTATTCAGGGGGCTAATTCACCCCTCCACTTT CASSSSIQGANSPLHF
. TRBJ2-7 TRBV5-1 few TGCGCCAGCAGCTTGGCCCCAGGGGACTACGAGCAGTACTTC CASSLAPGDYEQYF
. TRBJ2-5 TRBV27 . TGTGCCAGCAGTTTACGGCGGGTGGAGTTTCCACCACAAGAGACCCAGTACTTC CASSLRRVEFPPQETQYF
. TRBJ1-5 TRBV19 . TGTGCCAGTAGCCAGGGAATAAGCAATCAGCCCCAGCATTTT CASSQGISNQPQHF
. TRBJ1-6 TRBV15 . TGTGCCACCAGCGTAGACAGAAATTCACCCCTCCACTTT CATSVDRNSPLHF
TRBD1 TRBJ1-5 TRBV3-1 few TGTGCCAGCAGCCAAGAGACAGGGGTCAATCAGCCCCAGCATTTT CASSQETGVNQPQHF
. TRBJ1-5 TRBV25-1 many TGTGCCAGCAGTGAAGATTATAGCAATCAGCCCCAGCATTTT CASSEDYSNQPQHF
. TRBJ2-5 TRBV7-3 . TGTGCCAGCAGCCCGACGACTACACAAGAGACCCAGTACTTC CASSPTTTQETQYF
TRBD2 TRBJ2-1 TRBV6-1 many TGTGCCAGCAGTGGCTCTAGCGGGTTTGGCTCCTACAATGAGCAGTTCTTC CASSGSSGFGSYNEQFF
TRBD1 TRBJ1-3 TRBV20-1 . TGCAGTGCTTGGGACAGGGGACACTCTGGAAACACCATATATTTT CSAWDRGHSGNTIYF